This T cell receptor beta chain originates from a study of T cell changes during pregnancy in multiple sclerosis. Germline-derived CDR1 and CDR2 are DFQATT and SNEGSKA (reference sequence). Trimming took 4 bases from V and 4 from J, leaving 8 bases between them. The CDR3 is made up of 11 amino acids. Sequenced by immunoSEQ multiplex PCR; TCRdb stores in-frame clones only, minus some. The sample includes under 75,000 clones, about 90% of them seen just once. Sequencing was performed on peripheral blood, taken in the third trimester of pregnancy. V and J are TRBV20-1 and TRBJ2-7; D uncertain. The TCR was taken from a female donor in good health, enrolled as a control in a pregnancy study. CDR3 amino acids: CSAIKSYEQYF. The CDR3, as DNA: TGCAGTGCTATTAAGAGTTACGAGCAGTACTTC.